This TCR beta chain is drawn from a study of shared clonotypes between healthy human individuals (dated by TCRdb to 2019 to 2021). Some background on the complete study: The cohort included a few men and a couple of women between 18 and 49 years of age. Leukapheresis yielded between about 0.94 and 8.9 billion PBMCs per donor. To increase sequencing depth and limit assay-specific biases, different laboratories used diverse techniques to prepare libraries and sequence TCR repertoires. The study deeply sequenced blood TCR repertoires of about 5 healthy adults to estimate repertoire size and the extent of clonotype sharing between individuals. For each donor, CD4 naive and CD4 memory were each run on three plates, CD8 naive on two plates, and CD8 memory on one plate. Study-level results and caveats: When four donors were compared, the shared fraction of clonotypes was around 5% for naive CD4, about 4% for naive CD8, 2% to 2.5% for memory CD4, and about 0.36% for memory CD8. Estimated clonotype richness was generally larger for naive than for memory subsets. Even with the large sequencing depth, rarefaction of the sorted-subset datasets indicated that sequencing was incomplete. Pairwise subsampling led to the expectation that sequencing depth would affect the degree of clonotype sharing among donors. Because the study included a small number of donors, the genetic and exposure-history diversity represented was limited. Clonotypes shared by all four sorted-subset donors showed higher generation probabilities than non-shared clonotypes. Sampling was limited to blood, and TCR repertoires in tissue likely differ from TCR repertoires in blood.

This clone appeared once. This receptor's antigen is unknown. Base-call qualities are not available, and no considerably larger clone is one nucleotide away. From the germline V gene, CDR1 is SGHRS and CDR2 is YFSETQ. The CDR3 covers 15 residues, taking in both the cysteine and the phenylalanine. Just CDR3 DNA is preserved here, 45 bases in frame from base 1. Trimming takes 6 bases off V and 6 bases off J; junction bases not matched to a gene: 10. TCR CDR3 regions were amplified from genomic DNA by multiplex PCR using the deep immunoSEQ assay. Extracted genomic DNA from each cell subset was distributed evenly across all wells of several immunoSEQ 96-well plates, and each plate was treated as a replicate. For sorted subsets, about 210 ng of genomic DNA, equivalent to some 30,000 T cell genomes, went into each replicate PCR. The purified libraries were quantified using a Qubit 3.0 fluorometer, sized with a Bioanalyzer 2100, and then quantified again using the KAPA Library Quantification kit. Each immunoSEQ 96-well plate was sequenced on its own single-read 150-cycle Illumina NextSeq 550 flow cell. The published analysis was carried out like this. Because the immunoSEQ output held only junctional sequences and lacked quality scores, the filtering could not match the filtering applied to full-length reads. Sequences were annotated with PyIR, a Python wrapper for IgBLAST v1.9, using IMGT germline references to assign V/J genes and CDR3. Any read was removed if the V/J assignment was weak (E-value above 1e-6), the CDR3 was missing, or the read contained stop codons, out-of-frame junctions, or ambiguous translated residues. V3J clonotypes were defined by identical inferred V gene, J gene, and CDR3 amino acid sequence. To compute the percentage overlap between repertoires, the number of shared unique clonotypes was divided by the size of the smaller repertoire. Three approaches were used to assess repertoire richness: RTK rarefaction, the Chao1 estimator, and Recon v2.1 estimates of unobserved clonotypes. Generation probabilities were computed with OLGA for all TCRbeta clonotypes obtained by the gDNA method from a handful of donors. Here the immuneACCESS table is served through TCRdb, limited to in-frame sequences with V and J called. Missing clones are a known gap in these copies; in checked studies unresolved V genes cover under half, and the rest lacks a known reason. That table is the source of V, J and clone size, and D and trimming were worked out from the DNA. Within this sample are some 1.5 million clones, with more than 95% of them counted one time only. Roughly 1.2% of the sample is in the top ten clones.

Donors were healthy HIV-negative adults with no recently reported acute infections or vaccinations. Every donor was a Caucasian adult living in Nashville, Tennessee, USA. CD4+ T cells were enriched by magnetic negative selection, after which naive cells were positively selected on CD45RA and the negative fraction was taken as the memory subset. Blood was obtained by leukapheresis, after which PBMCs were separated by Ficoll-Histopaque density gradient centrifugation and cryopreserved in liquid nitrogen vapor phase. Purity and quantity of every magnetically sorted T cell population were checked by analytical flow cytometry. From each sorted fraction, genomic DNA was isolated and quantified by UV absorbance on a Nanodrop 2000c.

The material sequenced was naive CD4+ T cells sorted from blood. This sample's cell subset or site label indicates: CD45RA+ positively selected. The origin of this receptor is a man younger than 40 in good health. The rearranged chain carries TRBV5-1 and TRBJ1-4; 8 central bases correspond to TRBD1. The encoded CDR3 is CASTTFRGPDEKLFF. The nucleotide sequence reads TGCGCCAGCACCACCTTCAGGGGGCCGGATGAAAAACTGTTTTTT.